This T cell receptor (beta chain) appears in the sequencing data of a study of blood T cell repertoires in COVID-19. Per the germline V gene, CDR1 is MGHRA and CDR2 is YSYEKL. The V gene lost 3 bases and the J gene lost 5 bases, with 13 bases spanning the gap. The CDR3 has 15 amino acids. The assay was immunoSEQ multiplex PCR, and TCRdb's table has in-frame clones only and misses some. Found here are about 180,000 clones, about nine tenths of them singletons; the top ten hold roughly 9%. Participants' reported clinical history set cohort assignment. Input material: PBMCs or T cells enriched from blood (not recorded which). The TCR sequence derives from a woman aged 18-29 years who had recovered from COVID-19. The chain uses TRBV4-1 and TRBJ2-2; no clear D gene. The CDR3 is CASSQETTITGELFF. CDR3 in DNA: TGCGCCAGCAGCCAGGAAACGACAATTACCGGGGAGCTGTTTTTT.